These 15 T cell receptor beta chains were all obtained from the same sample, sequenced in a study of molecular identifiers for immune sequencing clone quantification. TCRdb independently ran MiXCR on the PCR reads; one entry per CDR3 protein. The sample holds roughly 300,000 distinct CDR3 sequences, roughly 24% seen once. Material for sequencing was naive CD8+ T cells from blood, with Jurkat cell RNA spiked in. As to subset: FACS-sorted CD8+CD4-CCR7+CD45RA+ naive T cells. These receptors were obtained from a human donor in good health. Some libraries in this study had Jurkat cell RNA spiked in.

Concerning this clonotype itself: A single base separates this from a much larger clone, so it may be a read error. The chain carries TRBV6-5 and TRBJ1-2, with TRBD1 identical over 7 bases. The germline gives CDR1 MNHEY, CDR2 SVGAGI. J was trimmed by 4 bases and V by 6 bases; bases with no gene match: 11. The CDR3 length is 15 residues. The CDR3 spells CASRHSDRSFYGYTF. The CDR3 DNA sequence: TGTGCCAGCAGACATTCGGACAGGTCCTTCTATGGCTACACCTTC.

This clonotype was counted between two and nine times. The rearrangement uses TRBV4-3 and TRBJ2-7, with D perhaps assigned TRBD1 or TRBD2 (5 bases each). Trimming left V 1 base short and J 6 bases short, with 16 bases between. The CDR3 contains 15 residues. The germline gives CDR1 LGHNA, CDR2 YSLEER. The CDR3 loop is CASSQVFAGTVEQYF. CDR3 DNA sequence: TGCGCCAGCAGCCAAGTGTTTGCCGGGACGGTCGAGCAGTACTTC.

This clonotype was picked up many times. J is TRBJ2-7 and V is TRBV7-6; the D call may be TRBD1 or TRBD2 (5 bases each). V was clipped by 5 bases and J by 10 bases, with 21 bases between them. The CDR3 runs to 14 residues. Germline V gene sequence: CDR1 SGHVS, CDR2 FNYEAQ. Written as DNA, the CDR3 is TGTGCCAGCAGCACCGGGACCCTACTGACTCATCAGTACTTC. This translates into CASSTGTLLTHQYF.

The genes are TRBV4-2 and TRBJ2-5, with 8 bases identical to TRBD2. With V trimmed by 0 bases and J by 5 bases, 8 bases remained unmatched. CDR3 length: 16 amino acids. CDR1 LGHNA and CDR2 YNFKEQ come from the germline V gene. CDR3 bases: TGTGCCAGCAGCCAAGAGAATGGGGCGGGAGGCGAGACCCAGTACTTC. The encoded protein is CASSQENGAGGETQYF.

With respect to this clonotype: Just one base apart from a much larger clone, this may be a read error. V and J are TRBV5-1 and TRBJ2-7; D is perhaps TRBD1 (5 bases). Looked up from germline, CDR1 is SGHRS and CDR2 is YFSETQ. The CDR3 runs 17 residues. CDR3 nucleotide sequence: TGCGCCAGCAACTTGGGAAGACAGATGTACAGCTCCTACGAGCAGTACTTC. Residues: CASNLGRQMYSSYEQYF. The variable domain in full, completed from reference TRBV5-1 and TRBJ2-7, reads KAGVTQTPRYLIKTRGQQVTLSCSPISGHRSVSWYQQTPGQGLQFLFEYFSETQRNKGNFPGRFSGRQFSNSRSEMNVSTLELGDSALYLCASNLGRQMYSSYEQYFGPGTRLTVT.

The chain's CDR3 is CASSPDLTGKEYF. Written as DNA, the CDR3 is TGTGCCAGCAGCCCCGACCTGACAGGGAAGGAGTACTTC. This sequence joins TRBV7-9 and TRBJ2-7; TRBD1 aligns across 7 bases. Unmatched junction bases numbered 12, after V lost 5 bases and J lost 11 bases. The CDR3 is made up of 13 amino acids. Germline assignment: CDR1 SEHNR and CDR2 FQNEAQ (reference sequence).

This clonotype was picked up many times. The J gene is TRBJ1-5, the V gene TRBV27, with D hard to call. Germline loops: CDR1 MNHEY, CDR2 SMNVEV (reference sequence). The CDR3 runs to 15 residues. With 5 bases removed from V and 0 bases from J, the gap between germline ends came to 11 bases. The CDR3: CASSPQDNSNQPQHF. Here the CDR3 DNA reads TGTGCCAGCAGTCCCCAGGATAATAGCAATCAGCCCCAGCATTTT.

This clonotype has at least ten counts. The rearrangement uses TRBV5-4 and TRBJ2-2; 9 bases match TRBD2. This CDR3 is 15 amino acids long. The germline gives CDR1 SGHNT, CDR2 YYREEE (reference sequence). V gave up 5 bases and J gave up 6 bases; unmatched junction bases: 8. The CDR3 coding sequence is TGTGCCAGCAGACGTAGCGGGAGAGACCCCGGGGAGCTGTTTTTT. It specifies CASRRSGRDPGELFF.

This clonotype appeared many times. The J gene is TRBJ1-5, the V gene TRBV23-1, with D perhaps matching TRBD1 (5 bases). TRBV23-1 is noted as an ORF with a role that remains uncertain. With 1 base removed from V and 4 bases from J, the gap between germline ends came to 14 bases. CDR3 size: 16 residues. This CDR3 reads CASSQFLQGCNQPQHF. In DNA, the CDR3 is TGCGCCAGCAGTCAATTTTTGCAGGGATGTAATCAGCCCCAGCATTTT.

A remark on this clonotype: A much bigger clone sits one base away, suggesting this may be a read error. The rearrangement uses TRBV6-5 and TRBJ1-1; D gene unclear. This CDR3 is 16 amino acids long. Germline CDR1 reads MNHEY; CDR2 reads SVGAGI. The CDR3 loop reads CTSSYDEVGWNTEAFF. CDR3 bases: TGTACCAGCAGTTACGATGAGGTCGGCTGGAACACTGAAGCTTTCTTT.

This clonotype was recorded many times. This chain uses TRBV30 with TRBJ2-3; no clear D. This CDR3 contains 12 residues. The V and J ends lost 5 bases and 2 bases respectively, with 8 bases between them. The germline CDR1 and CDR2 sequences are GTSNPN and SVGIG (reference sequence). In DNA, the CDR3 is TGTGCCTGGCAACCTTACACAGATACGCAGTATTTT. Its protein is CAWQPYTDTQYF.

In its sample, this clonotype was seen many times. The rearrangement joins TRBV6-5 to TRBJ2-7; the D is unclear. The CDR3 has 13 residues. CDR1 MNHEY and CDR2 SVGAGI come from the germline V gene. V was pared by 5 bases and J by 7 bases, with 15 bases between. The chain's CDR3 is CASSPRSTGEQYF. The DNA of the CDR3 is TGTGCCAGCAGTCCCCGGTCGACGGGTGAGCAGTACTTC.

In the case of this clonotype: The junction shows a germline mismatch at one end, possibly a read error. This rearrangement joins TRBV7-9 to TRBJ2-6; the D gene is possibly TRBD1 (6 bases). From germline, CDR1 is SEHNR and CDR2 FQNEAQ (reference sequence). The CDR3 spans 20 residues. The CDR3 is CDSSANSGGQIISGANVLTF. CDR3 DNA: TGTGACAGCAGCGCCAACTCGGGTGGACAGATCATCTCTGGGGCCAACGTCCTGACTTTC.

This clonotype was found a few times. This rearrangement joins TRBV5-5 to TRBJ2-7, with D unclear. Trimming removed 0 bases from V and 1 base from J, with 11 bases in between. The CDR3 runs to 15 residues. CDR1 is SGHKS, CDR2 YYEKEE, per germline (reference sequence). This chain's CDR3 is CASSLEARVSYEQYF. In DNA, the CDR3 is TGTGCCAGCAGCTTGGAGGCACGGGTTTCCTACGAGCAGTACTTC.

This clonotype came up a few times. This chain joins TRBV4-2 and TRBJ2-3; D call uncertain. The CDR3 is 14 residues long. Germline V gene lookup returns CDR1 LGHNA and CDR2 YNFKEQ. V lost 0 bases and J lost 3, with 7 bases in between. The CDR3 coding sequence is TGTGCCAGCAGCCAAGATGGCAGAACAGATACGCAGTATTTT. It encodes CASSQDGRTDTQYF.